A few counts support the clone carrying this TCR beta chain. Its target is unknown. The data derive from a study of T-cell memory formation after mild COVID-19. The overall study: In these data, TCR clusters were largely donor specific.

The CDR3 consists of 14 residues. Germline assignment: CDR1 GTSNPN and CDR2 SVGIG (reference sequence). The ends were cut back, 2 bases at V and 5 bases at J, with 15 bases in the middle. Sample barcodes and UMIs were carried by the TCR alpha and TCR beta cDNA libraries that 5'RACE generated with constant-segment primers. TCRdb processed the 5' RACE reads anew with MiXCR; each CDR3 protein has one entry. The sample shows 120,000 to 150,000 distinct CDR3 sequences, less than 20% of them seen only once. Study outcomes and limitations: Mainly CM and EM harbored the contracting CD4+ clones; mainly EMRA harbored the CD8+ ones. Several responding clones turned up in pre-infection memory, indicating that cross-reactive memory may have taken part.

Sequenced input: PBMCs or a T cell subset sorted from them (not recorded which). This TCR derives from an adult woman who had mild COVID-19 (a few samples of this study predate the infection). Cell type and time point are not known. The chain couples TRBV30 to TRBJ2-5, with D unresolved. CDR3: CAWSRVGQEETQYF. In DNA, the CDR3 is TGTGCCTGGAGTCGTGTGGGTCAGGAGGAGACCCAGTACTTC.